This T cell receptor beta chain was profiled in a study of T cell responses to AZD1222 COVID-19 vaccine. Study results and caveats: Females outnumbered males among donors, who were mostly white British; clonal diversity was possibly underestimated. Spike-specific TCR repertoires showed rising breadth and depth after two AZD1222 doses. Only a handful of AZD1222 recipients tested seropositive at baseline.

Produced via immunoSEQ multiplex PCR; TCRdb's table is partial and in-frame only. The repertoire holds around 58,000 clones, with 84% as singletons. Comment on this clone: The antigen remains undetermined.

The V gene end was trimmed by 6 bases and the J gene end by 1 base; junction bases not matched to a gene: 5. CDR1 MNHEY and CDR2 SVGAGI come from the germline V gene. The CDR3 sequence is 15 residues long. This chain joins TRBV6-5 and TRBJ1-3; 8 nucleotides match TRBD1. This sequence was found in an adult in good health. Sequences were derived from peripheral blood, sampled on day 0 of AZD1222 vaccination. The CDR3 loop reads CASRKQGGSGNTIYF. In nucleotides, the CDR3 is TGTGCCAGCAGAAAACAGGGGGGATCTGGAAACACCATATATTTT.